The entry below gives a single TCR beta chain sequence along with its context. This clone's antigen is unknown. Per-base qualities were not stored, and no clone one base away is much larger. This record belongs to a study of shared clonotypes between healthy human individuals (dated by TCRdb to the early 2020s). About the study as a whole: The cohort comprised two women and three men aged 18 to 49 years. For each donor, three plates each were used for CD4 naive and CD4 memory, two plates were used for CD8 naive, and one plate was used for CD8 memory. To increase sequencing depth and limit assay-specific biases, TCR repertoire library preparation and sequencing were carried out by different laboratories using diverse techniques. Blood TCR repertoires of a handful of healthy adults were deeply sequenced to estimate repertoire size and the extent of clonotype sharing between individuals. Each donor's leukapheresis produced roughly between roughly 0.85 and 9.5 billion PBMCs.

The junction shows trimming of 5 bases on V and 0 bases on J, and the gene matches do not reach 4 bases of it. Looking up the germline V gene (reference sequence) yields CDR1 MNHEY and CDR2 SMNVEV. From cysteine to phenylalanine, the CDR3 is 14 amino acids long. Only CDR3 DNA remains: 42 bases, in frame from the first base. The donors were healthy, HIV-negative adults with no recently reported acute infections or vaccinations. Every donor was a Caucasian adult residing in Nashville, Tennessee, USA. CD8 memory samples consisted of magnetically selected CD45RO+ cells combined with CCR7-negative CD45RA+ effector memory (TemRA) cells. Blood was obtained by leukapheresis, after which PBMCs were separated by Ficoll-Histopaque density gradient centrifugation and cryopreserved in liquid nitrogen vapor phase. Purity and quantity of every magnetically sorted T cell population were checked by analytical flow cytometry. Genomic DNA was isolated from each sorted fraction and quantified by UV absorbance on a Nanodrop 2000c.

Study-level results and caveats: Because the study included only a small number of donors, the genetic and exposure-history diversity represented was limited. Pairwise subsampling indicated that sequencing depth was expected to affect the degree of clonotype sharing among donors. Even with the large sequencing depth, rarefaction of the sorted-subset datasets indicated that sequencing was incomplete. Approximately 5% of naive CD4, 3.5% of naive CD8, around 2.3% of memory CD4, and about 0.4% of memory CD8 clonotypes were shared across several donors. Larger estimated clonotype richness was generally found for naive subsets than for memory subsets. Compared with non-shared clonotypes, clonotypes shared by all four sorted-subset donors had higher generation probabilities. Sampling was restricted to blood, and TCR repertoires in tissue are likely to differ from TCR repertoires in blood.

TCR CDR3 regions were amplified from genomic DNA by multiplex PCR using the deep immunoSEQ assay. For each cell subset, the extracted genomic DNA was distributed evenly across all wells of several immunoSEQ 96-well plates, and each plate served as one replicate. Each replicate PCR for sorted subsets received approximately 200 ng genomic DNA, equal to 30,000 or so T cell genomes. The purified libraries were quantified using a Qubit 3.0 fluorometer, sized with a Bioanalyzer 2100, and then quantified again using the KAPA Library Quantification kit. Every immunoSEQ 96-well plate was sequenced on a separate single-read 150-cycle Illumina NextSeq 550 flow cell. The authors processed their data as follows. Because only junctional sequences without quality scores were contained in the immunoSEQ output, filtering matching that applied to full-length reads could not be performed. To assign V/J genes and CDR3, sequences were annotated using PyIR, a Python wrapper for IgBLAST v1.9, with IMGT germline references. Any read was removed if the V/J assignment was weak (E-value above 1e-6), the CDR3 was missing, or the read contained stop codons, out-of-frame junctions, or ambiguous translated residues. V3J clonotypes were defined as sequences sharing an identical inferred V gene, J gene, and CDR3 amino acid sequence. To compute the percentage overlap between repertoires, the number of shared unique clonotypes was divided by the size of the smaller repertoire. Richness of each repertoire was evaluated using RTK rarefaction, the Chao1 estimator, and Recon v2.1 estimates of unobserved clonotypes. OLGA was used to compute generation probabilities for all TCRbeta clonotypes that the gDNA method yielded from a handful of donors. The clones in this table, taken by TCRdb from immuneACCESS, are in-frame only. Not every clone is retained; where verified, under half of the shortfall comes from an unresolved V gene, and the cause of the rest is unknown. That table furnishes V, J and clone size, whereas the DNA furnished D and trimming. Across this sample there are approximately 710,000 clones, with 90% seen only once. Of the sample, roughly 36% is held by the ten largest clones.

The TCR sequence derives from a man between 18 and 29 years old in good health. Some clones in this sample may be carry-over from other donors' samples. This chain joins TRBV27 to TRBJ2-7; TRBD1 agrees with 7 junctional bases. The sample was memory CD8+ T cells from PBMCs. The cell subset or site label corresponds to: CD45RO+ cells pooled with CCR7-negative TemRA cells. The DNA sequence reads TGTGCCAGCAGTCACAGGGGCCTCTCCTACGAGCAGTACTTC. It translates as CASSHRGLSYEQYF.